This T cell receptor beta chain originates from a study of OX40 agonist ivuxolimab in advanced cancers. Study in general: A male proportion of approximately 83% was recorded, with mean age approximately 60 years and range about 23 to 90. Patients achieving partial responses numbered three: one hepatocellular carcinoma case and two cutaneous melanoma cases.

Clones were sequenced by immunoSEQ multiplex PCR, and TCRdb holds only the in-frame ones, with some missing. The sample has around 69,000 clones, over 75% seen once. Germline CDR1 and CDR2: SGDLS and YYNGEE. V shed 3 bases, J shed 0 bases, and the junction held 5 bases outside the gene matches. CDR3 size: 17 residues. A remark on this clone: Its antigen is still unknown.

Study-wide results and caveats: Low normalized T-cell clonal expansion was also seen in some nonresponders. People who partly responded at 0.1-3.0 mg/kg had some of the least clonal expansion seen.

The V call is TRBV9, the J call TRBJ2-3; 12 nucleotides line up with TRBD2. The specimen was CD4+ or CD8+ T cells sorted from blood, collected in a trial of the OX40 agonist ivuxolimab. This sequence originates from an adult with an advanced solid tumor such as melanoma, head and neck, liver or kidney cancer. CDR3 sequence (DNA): TGTGCCAGCAGCGCTAGCGGGGGGGCCTCTAGCACAGATACGCAGTATTTT. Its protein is CASSASGGASSTDTQYF.